The 2 T cell receptor beta chains below were found in one sample sequenced in a study of regulatory T cells in long-lasting Graves disease. The time point here: persistent/refractory GD, antithyroid drugs over 5 years with positive TRAb. PBMC RNA was the source of the TCR library. Combining iRepertoire HTBI primers with Arm-PCR of CDR3 regions, the authors built TCR beta libraries. MiXCR, run by TCRdb on the multiplex PCR reads, gives a single entry per CDR3 protein. The sample includes 250,000 to 300,000 distinct CDR3 sequences, around 23% seen only once; the top ten take about 61%. The sample here was peripheral blood mononuclear cells (PBMCs), taken when the disease was refractory, from a patient treated with antithyroid drugs. The receptors stem from a female donor with Graves disease.

In its sample, this clonotype was seen a few times. The chain recombines TRBV11-1 with TRBJ2-1; TRBD1 is a possible D gene (5 bases). Germline V gene data show CDR1 as SGHAT and CDR2 as FQDESV (reference sequence). The CDR3 is 16 residues long. V was pared by 2 bases and J by 0 bases, with 11 bases between. CDR3 protein: CASSLWGRSSYNEQFF. The CDR3 DNA reads as TGTGCCAGCAGCTTATGGGGCAGGAGCTCCTACAATGAGCAGTTCTTC.

This clonotype was counted a few times. This chain links TRBV6-2 or TRBV6-3 with TRBJ2-7; 10 bases align to TRBD2. This CDR3 has 17 residues. Germline loops: CDR1 MNHEY, CDR2 SVGEGT. The V segment lost 0 bases and the J segment 2 bases; nucleotides outside the gene matches: 7. CDR3 bases: TGTGCCAGCAGTTACTCCTTAACTAGCGGGACAACCTACGAGCAGTACTTC. It is translated as CASSYSLTSGTTYEQYF.